The sequence of this T cell receptor beta chain was determined in a study of chemoradiotherapy in HPV16-positive cancers. Study-wide context: A couple of HPV16-positive patients' cells yielded candidate HPV-specific clones and common motifs. Findings and caveats of the study: Non-HPV-specific T cells did not expand in tumors during treatment, whereas candidate HPV-specific clones and E7-related motifs did.

As concerns this clone: Antigen unknown.

V lost 4 bases and J lost 4, with 4 bases in between. The CDR3 consists of 11 residues. CDR1 is SGHRS and CDR2 is YFSETQ in the germline V gene. The assay was immunoSEQ multiplex PCR, and TCRdb's table has in-frame clones only and misses some. The sample consists of fewer than 2,500 clones, approximately 84% of them appearing once. Repeated repertoire sampling spanned the course of chemoradiotherapy. Source: tumor tissue, taken from a patient who underwent chemoradiotherapy. The TCR sequence derives from a human donor with HPV-associated anogenital cancer. The gene calls are TRBV5-1 and TRBJ2-3; the D is unclear. CDR3 protein: CASSLSDTQYF. Written as DNA, the CDR3 is TGCGCCAGCAGCCTATCAGATACGCAGTATTTT.